This TCR beta chain is drawn from a study of cytomegalovirus exposure and HLA in healthy donors. Regarding the study as a whole: Three chains linked to CMV were shown in vitro to be specific for CMV antigens. Sequencing likely caused a cluster of highly shared sequence variants.

PCR amplification relied on 60 Vbeta primers (plus 13 Jbeta primers). Assay used: immunoSEQ multiplex PCR; TCRdb lists only in-frame clones, some missing. Altogether fewer than 300,000 clones are present, 86% being singletons, with the ten largest covering less than 4%. Comment on this clone: Its antigen is currently unknown.

With 1 base removed from V and 4 bases from J, the gap between germline ends came to 8 bases. The CDR3 runs 14 residues. The germline V gene encodes CDR1 SEHNR and CDR2 FQNEAQ (reference sequence). Sample: PBMCs. The sequence was collected from a man aged 35 to 55 in good health and CMV-seropositive. This rearrangement joins TRBV7-9 to TRBJ1-5; D remains ambiguous. The CDR3 coding sequence is TGTGCCAGCAGCTTAGACAGTACGAATCAGCCCCAGCATTTT. Translation: CASSLDSTNQPQHF.